The T cell receptor (beta chain) under discussion was sequenced for a study of blood T cell repertoires in COVID-19. About the research overall: Italy, Spain and the United States were the sources of the convalescent and acute COVID-19 samples. From T cells, B-cell-depleted T cells, or PBMCs came the material, which was cDNA or gDNA.

Original processing methods: By means of reference gene primer amplification, nucleated cell counts were estimated. Libraries were prepared by immunoSEQ multiplex PCR; TCRdb keeps only in-frame clonotypes and omits some of them. The V and J calls and clone size come from that table; D and trimming were worked out from the DNA. The table has roughly 250,000 clones, about 87% seen once. The V end lost 1 base, the J end lost 0 bases, and 13 bases lay between the germline ends. The germline gives CDR1 KGHSH, CDR2 LQKENI. This CDR3 is 17 amino acids long. This sequence was found in a woman in her fifties or sixties with acute or convalescent COVID-19. Material: peripheral blood. The chain recombines TRBV18 with TRBJ2-1, with D possibly being TRBD2 (5 bases). The CDR3 nucleotides read TGTGCCAGCTCACCACGGGTAGCGATCAGCTCCTACAATGAGCAGTTCTTC. This encodes CASSPRVAISSYNEQFF.